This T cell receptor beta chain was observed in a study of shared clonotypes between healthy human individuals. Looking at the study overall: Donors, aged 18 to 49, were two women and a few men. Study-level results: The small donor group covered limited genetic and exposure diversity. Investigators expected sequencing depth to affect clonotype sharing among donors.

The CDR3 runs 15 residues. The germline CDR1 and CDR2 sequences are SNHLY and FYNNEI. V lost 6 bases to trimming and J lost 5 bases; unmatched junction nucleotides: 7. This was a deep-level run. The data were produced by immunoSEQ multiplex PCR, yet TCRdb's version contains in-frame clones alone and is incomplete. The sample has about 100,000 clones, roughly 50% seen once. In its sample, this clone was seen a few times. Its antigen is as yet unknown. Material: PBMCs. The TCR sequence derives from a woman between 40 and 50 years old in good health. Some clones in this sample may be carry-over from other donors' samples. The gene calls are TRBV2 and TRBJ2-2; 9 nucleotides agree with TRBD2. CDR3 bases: TGTGCCAGCAGCCCCCTTCTAGCGGGGACCGGGGAGCTGTTTTTT. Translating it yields CASSPLLAGTGELFF.